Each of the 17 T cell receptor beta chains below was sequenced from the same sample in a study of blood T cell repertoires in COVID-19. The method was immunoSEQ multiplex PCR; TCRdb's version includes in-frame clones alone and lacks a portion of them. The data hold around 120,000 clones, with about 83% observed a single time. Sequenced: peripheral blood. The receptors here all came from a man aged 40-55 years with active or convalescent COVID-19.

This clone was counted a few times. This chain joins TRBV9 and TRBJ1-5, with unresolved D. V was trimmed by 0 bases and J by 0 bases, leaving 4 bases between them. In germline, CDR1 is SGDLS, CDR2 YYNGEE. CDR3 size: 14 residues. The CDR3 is CASSVGHSNQPQHF. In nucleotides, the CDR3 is TGTGCCAGCAGCGTAGGTCATAGCAATCAGCCCCAGCATTTT.

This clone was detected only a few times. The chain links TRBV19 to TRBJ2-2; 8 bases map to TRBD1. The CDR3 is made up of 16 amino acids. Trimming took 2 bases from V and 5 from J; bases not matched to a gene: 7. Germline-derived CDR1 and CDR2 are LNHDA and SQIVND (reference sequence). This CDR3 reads CASSIITGGRTGELFF. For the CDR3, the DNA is TGTGCCAGTAGTATAATAACAGGGGGAAGAACCGGGGAGCTGTTTTTT.

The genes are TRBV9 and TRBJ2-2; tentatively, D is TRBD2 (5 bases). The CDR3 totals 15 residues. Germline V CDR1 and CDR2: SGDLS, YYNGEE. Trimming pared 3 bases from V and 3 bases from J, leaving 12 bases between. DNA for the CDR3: TGTGCCAGCAGCGGCACGCTAGCAGACACCGGGGAGCTGTTTTTT. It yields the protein CASSGTLADTGELFF.

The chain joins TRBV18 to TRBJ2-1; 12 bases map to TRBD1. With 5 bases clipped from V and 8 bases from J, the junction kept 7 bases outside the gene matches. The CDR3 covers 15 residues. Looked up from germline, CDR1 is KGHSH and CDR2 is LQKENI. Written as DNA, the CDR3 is TGTGCCAGCTCAGAAGGGACAGGGGGCATCCATGAGCAGTTCTTC. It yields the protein CASSEGTGGIHEQFF.

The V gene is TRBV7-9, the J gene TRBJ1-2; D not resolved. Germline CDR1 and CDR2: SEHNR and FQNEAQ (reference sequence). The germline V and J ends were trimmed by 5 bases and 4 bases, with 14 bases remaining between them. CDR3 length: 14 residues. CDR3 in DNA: TGTGCCAGCAGCGCGGAGACTATGGGCTATGGCTACACCTTC. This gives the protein CASSAETMGYGYTF.

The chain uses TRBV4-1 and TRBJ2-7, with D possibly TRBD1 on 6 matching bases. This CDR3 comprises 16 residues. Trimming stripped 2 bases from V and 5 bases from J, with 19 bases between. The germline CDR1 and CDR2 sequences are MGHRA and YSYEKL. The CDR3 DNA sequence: TGCGCCAGCAGCCAAAAGACCACAGACAGGACCGACGAGCAGTACTTC. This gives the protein CASSQKTTDRTDEQYF.

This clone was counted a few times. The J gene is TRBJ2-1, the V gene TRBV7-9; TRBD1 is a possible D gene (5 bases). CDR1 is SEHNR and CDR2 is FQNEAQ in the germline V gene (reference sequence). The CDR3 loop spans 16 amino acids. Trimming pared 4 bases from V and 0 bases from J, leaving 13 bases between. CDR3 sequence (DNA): TGTGCCAGCAGCTACAAGACAGCGAGCTCCTACAATGAGCAGTTCTTC. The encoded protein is CASSYKTASSYNEQFF.

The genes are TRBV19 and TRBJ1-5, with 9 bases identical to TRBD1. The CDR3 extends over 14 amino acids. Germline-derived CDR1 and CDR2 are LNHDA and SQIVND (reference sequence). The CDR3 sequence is CNPGQGWSNQPQHF. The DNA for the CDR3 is TGTAATCCGGGACAGGGCTGGAGCAATCAGCCCCAGCATTTT. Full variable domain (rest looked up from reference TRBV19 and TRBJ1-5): DGGITQSPKYLFRKEGQNVTLSCEQNLNHDAMYWYRQDPGQGLRLIYYSQIVNDFQKGDIAEGYSVSREKKESFPLTVTSAQKNPTAFYLCNPGQGWSNQPQHFGDGTRLSIL.

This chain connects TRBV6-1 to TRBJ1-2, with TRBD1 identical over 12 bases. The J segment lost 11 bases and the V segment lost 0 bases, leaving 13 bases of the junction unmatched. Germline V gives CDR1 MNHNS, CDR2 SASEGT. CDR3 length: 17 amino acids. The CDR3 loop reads CASSEAPGQGARAVYTF. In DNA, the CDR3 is TGTGCCAGCAGTGAAGCGCCGGGACAGGGGGCGAGAGCGGTATACACCTTC.

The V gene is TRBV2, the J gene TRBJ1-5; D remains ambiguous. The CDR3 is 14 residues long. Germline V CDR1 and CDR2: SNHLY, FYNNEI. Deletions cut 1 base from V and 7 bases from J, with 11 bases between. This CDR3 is CASSEGREQQPQHF. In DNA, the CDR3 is TGTGCCAGCAGTGAAGGTAGGGAGCAACAGCCCCAGCATTTT.

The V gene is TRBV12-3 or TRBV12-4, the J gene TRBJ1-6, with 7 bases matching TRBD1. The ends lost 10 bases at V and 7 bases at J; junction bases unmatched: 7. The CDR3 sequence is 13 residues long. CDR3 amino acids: CATSGTANSPLHF. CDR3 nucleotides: TGTGCCACCTCCGGGACAGCAAATTCACCCCTCCACTTT.

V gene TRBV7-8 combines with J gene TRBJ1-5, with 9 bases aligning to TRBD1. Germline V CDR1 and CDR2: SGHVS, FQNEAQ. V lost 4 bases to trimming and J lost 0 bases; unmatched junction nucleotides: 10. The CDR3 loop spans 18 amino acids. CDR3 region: CASSSGQGQGYSNQPQHF. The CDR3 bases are TGTGCCAGCAGCTCTGGACAGGGACAGGGTTATAGCAATCAGCCCCAGCATTTT.

The CDR3 spells CASSLVGQGADTQYF. The DNA for the CDR3 is TGCGCCAGCAGCTTGGTGGGACAGGGGGCAGATACGCAGTATTTT. The chain joins TRBV5-1 to TRBJ2-3, with TRBD1 matching 11 bases. V lost 0 bases to trimming and J lost 4 bases; unmatched junction nucleotides: 1. Germline V gene sequence: CDR1 SGHRS, CDR2 YFSETQ. This CDR3 is built from 15 residues.

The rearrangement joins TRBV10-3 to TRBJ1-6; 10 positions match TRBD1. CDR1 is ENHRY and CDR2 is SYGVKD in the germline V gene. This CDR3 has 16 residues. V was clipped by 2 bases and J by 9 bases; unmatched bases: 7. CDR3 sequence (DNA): TGTGCCATCAGTGAGGCGACAGGGGGCTCGGGTTCACCCCTCCACTTT. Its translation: CAISEATGGSGSPLHF.

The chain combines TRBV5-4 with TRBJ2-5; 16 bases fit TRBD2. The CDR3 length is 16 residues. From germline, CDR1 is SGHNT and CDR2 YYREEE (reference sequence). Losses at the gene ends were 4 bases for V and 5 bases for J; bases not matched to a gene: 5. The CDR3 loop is CASSPGTSGGEETQYF. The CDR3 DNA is TGTGCCAGCAGCCCCGGGACTAGCGGGGGGGAGGAGACCCAGTACTTC.

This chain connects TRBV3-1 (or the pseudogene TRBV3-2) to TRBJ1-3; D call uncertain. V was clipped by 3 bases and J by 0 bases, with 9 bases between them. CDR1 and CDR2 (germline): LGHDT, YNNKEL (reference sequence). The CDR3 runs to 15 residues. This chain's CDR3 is CASSQGFFSGNTIYF. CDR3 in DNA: TGTGCCAGCAGCCAGGGCTTCTTCTCTGGAAACACCATATATTTT.

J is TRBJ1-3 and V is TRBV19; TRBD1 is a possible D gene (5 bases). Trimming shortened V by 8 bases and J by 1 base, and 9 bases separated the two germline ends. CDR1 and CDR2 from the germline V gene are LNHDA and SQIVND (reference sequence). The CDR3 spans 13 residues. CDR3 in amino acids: CASRQSSGNTIYF. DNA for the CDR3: TGTGCCAGTCGACAGTCTTCTGGAAACACCATATATTTT. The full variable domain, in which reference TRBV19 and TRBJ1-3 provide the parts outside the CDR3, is DGGITQSPKYLFRKEGQNVTLSCEQNLNHDAMYWYRQDPGQGLRLIYYSQIVNDFQKGDIAEGYSVSREKKESFPLTVTSAQKNPTAFYLCASRQSSGNTIYFGEGSWLTVV.